Following are 14 T cell receptor beta chains from one sample sequenced in a study of T cell responses to AZD1222 COVID-19 vaccine. Assay used: immunoSEQ multiplex PCR; TCRdb lists only in-frame clones, some missing. The sample holds more than 140,000 clones, approximately 88% seen once. Specimen: peripheral blood, collected on day 0 of MenACWY control vaccination. These receptors were obtained from an adult in good health.

In this sample, this clone turned up many times. The V call is TRBV6-1, the J call TRBJ1-6; D uncertain. Trimming pared 4 bases from V and 8 bases from J, leaving 18 bases between. Germline V gives CDR1 MNHNS, CDR2 SASEGT. This CDR3 is built from 16 residues. The DNA for the CDR3 is TGTGCCAGCAGTGGGTGGCCTCCCCGGTCGGATTCACCCCTCCACTTT. Amino acid sequence: CASSGWPPRSDSPLHF.

This sequence joins TRBV7-2 and TRBJ1-5; D is uncertain. The CDR3 extends over 15 amino acids. Germline CDR1 reads SGHTA; CDR2 reads FQGNSA. The V and J ends lost 4 bases and 5 bases respectively, with 15 bases between them. CDR3 sequence (DNA): TGTGCCAGCAGCTCAGATGGGTGGGGATATCAGCCCCAGCATTTT. The encoded protein is CASSSDGWGYQPQHF.

V gene TRBV19 combines with J gene TRBJ2-7, with 9 nucleotides matching TRBD1. CDR1 is LNHDA, CDR2 SQIVND, per germline (reference sequence). CDR3 length equals 15 residues. The junction had 7 bases not matched to a gene; V was cut back by 4 bases and J by 3 bases. The CDR3 nucleotides read TGTGCCAGTAGTACGAAGGGACAGGGAGGCTACGAGCAGTACTTC. It specifies CASSTKGQGGYEQYF.

J is TRBJ1-1 and V is TRBV11-3, with D perhaps TRBD1 (5 bases). V was cut by 5 bases and J by 10 bases, with 23 bases left in between. Germline values: CDR1 SGHNT, CDR2 YENEEA. The CDR3 contains 15 residues. The CDR3 sequence is CASSLSDRPLLGAFF. Written as DNA, the CDR3 is TGTGCCAGCAGCCTGTCCGACAGACCCCTGTTGGGAGCTTTCTTT.

The genes are TRBV11-2 and TRBJ1-3, with D possibly TRBD1 on 5 matching bases. V was cut by 5 bases and J by 1 base, with 15 bases left in between. The CDR3 sequence is 16 residues long. Germline V CDR1 and CDR2: SGHAT, FQNNGV. The DNA for the CDR3 is TGTGCCAGCAGCCACCTCCTGGGGGGTTCTGGAAACACCATATATTTT. This translates into CASSHLLGGSGNTIYF. Full variable domain (remainder filled in from reference TRBV11-2 and TRBJ1-3): EAGVAQSPRYKIIEKRQSVAFWCNPISGHATLYWYQQILGQGPKLLIQFQNNGVVDDSQLPKDRFSAERLKGVDSTLKIQPAKLEDSAVYLCASSHLLGGSGNTIYFGEGSWLTVV.

The rearrangement joins TRBV30 to TRBJ2-1, with TRBD2 identical over 10 bases. The V segment lost 4 bases and the J segment 6 bases; nucleotides outside the gene matches: 6. The CDR3 contains 14 residues. From germline, CDR1 is GTSNPN and CDR2 SVGIG (reference sequence). CDR3 loop: CAWKSGGASNEQFF. In DNA form, the CDR3 reads TGTGCCTGGAAAAGCGGGGGGGCTAGCAATGAGCAGTTCTTC.

The CDR3 sequence is CASSVGRGYGEQFF. The CDR3 DNA is TGTGCCAGCAGTGTCGGGAGGGGGTATGGTGAGCAGTTCTTC. V and J are TRBV6-2 or TRBV6-3 and TRBJ2-1; 8 bases map to TRBD2. Germline V gene sequence: CDR1 MNHEY, CDR2 SVGEGT. With 5 bases clipped from V and 9 bases from J, the junction kept 9 bases outside the gene matches. The CDR3 sequence is 14 residues long.

The chain couples TRBV2 to TRBJ2-1; D possibly matches TRBD1 or TRBD2 (6 bases each). Germline loops: CDR1 SNHLY, CDR2 FYNNEI. The CDR3 spans 15 residues. V was trimmed by 6 bases and J by 4 bases, leaving 16 bases between them. The CDR3 DNA reads TGTGCCAGCAGGGTACTAAGGGGGGCGTACAATGAGCAGTTCTTC. This codes for CASRVLRGAYNEQFF.

The rearrangement joins TRBV19 to TRBJ2-5; 8 positions agree with TRBD2. V shed 7 bases and J 6 bases; nucleotides not matched to a gene: 10. The CDR3 spans 14 residues. The germline V gene encodes CDR1 LNHDA and CDR2 SQIVND (reference sequence). CDR3 residues: CASKQRGKEKTQYF. DNA for the CDR3: TGTGCCAGTAAACAGCGGGGGAAAGAAAAGACCCAGTACTTC.

The chain uses TRBV23-1 and TRBJ1-2; no clear D gene. TRBV23-1 is designated an ORF whose function remains uncertain. The ends were cut back, 1 base at V and 6 bases at J, with 3 bases in the middle. The CDR3 has 11 residues. The CDR3 DNA sequence: TGCGCCAGCAGTCAATGCCATGGCTACACCTTC. Protein: CASSQCHGYTF.

The chain joins TRBV7-3 to TRBJ1-1; the D is unclear. V was clipped by 5 bases and J by 4 bases, with 11 bases between them. This CDR3 comprises 13 residues. Germline lookup yields CDR1 SGHTA and CDR2 FQGTGA. CDR3 residues: CASSPSSGTEAFF. CDR3 nucleotide sequence: TGTGCCAGCAGCCCCTCGAGCGGCACTGAAGCTTTCTTT. The complete variable domain, with remaining parts taken from reference TRBV7-3 and TRBJ1-1, reads GAGVSQTPSNKVTEKGKYVELRCDPISGHTALYWYRQSLGQGPEFLIYFQGTGAADDSGLPNDRFFAVRPEGSVSTLKIQRTERGDSAVYLCASSPSSGTEAFFGQGTRLTVV.

This sequence joins TRBV5-3 and TRBJ2-7; no clear D gene. TRBV5-3 is treated as an ORF (open reading frame) with a function not yet certain. V gave up 5 bases and J gave up 6 bases, with 18 bases separating them. The CDR3 contains 14 residues. CDR3 in DNA: TGTGCCAGAAGACTGGACCCTGATCGGTCCGAGCAGTACTTC. Translated, it gives CARRLDPDRSEQYF.

This chain links TRBV6-4 with TRBJ1-2; perhaps TRBD1 as D (5 bases). V was shortened by 4 bases and J by 2 bases, with 14 bases between the two germline ends. CDR1 is MRHNA, CDR2 SNTAGT, per germline. This CDR3 comprises 15 residues. CDR3 nucleotide sequence: TGTGCCAGCAGTGTTGAACCGGGACGGAACTATGGCTACACCTTC. It encodes CASSVEPGRNYGYTF.

The chain employs TRBV7-2 and TRBJ2-7; either TRBD1 or TRBD2 may supply D (5 bases each). Trimming took off 2 bases at V and 1 base at J, with 12 bases between the two ends. CDR1 is SGHTA and CDR2 is FQGNSA in the germline V gene. The length of the CDR3 is 15 residues. CDR3 amino acids: CASSLRGVLSYEQYF. The CDR3 DNA reads as TGTGCCAGCAGCTTACGAGGGGTACTTTCCTACGAGCAGTACTTC.